This is a list of T cell receptor beta chains from one sample in a study of blood T cell repertoires in COVID-19. Generated by immunoSEQ multiplex PCR, the TCRdb table keeps only in-frame clones and is missing some. The sample consists of 270,000 or so clones, under 90% of them appearing once. Sequencing was carried out using peripheral blood. These receptors came from a woman aged 25 to 39 with COVID-19, enrolled during active disease. The conserved cysteine and the conserved F or W are not part of the CDR3 here. Fields, in order: CDR3 protein, CDR3 length, clone size, V gene. Not all rows give a size; the values are once, few, many and, for expanded clones, a class.

CDR3aa: ASEQGQGAFLNEQY
len: 14
abundance: .
v_gene: TRBV7-9

CDR3aa: ASSLLGTGSFSGNTIY
len: 16
abundance: .
v_gene: TRBV28

CDR3aa: ASSLWGGADPDTEAF
len: 15
abundance: .
v_gene: TRBV5-4

CDR3aa: AWGAGTESYT
len: 10
abundance: .
v_gene: TRBV30

CDR3aa: ASSQGRSYGRSGNTIY
len: 16
abundance: .
v_gene: TRBV4-1

CDR3aa: ASSQGGRSEAF
len: 11
abundance: .
v_gene: TRBV3-1/TRBV3-2

CDR3aa: ASSLAVGQGTDNEQF
len: 15
abundance: .
v_gene: TRBV11-3

CDR3aa: ASSLGQAIYGYT
len: 12
abundance: .
v_gene: TRBV5-1

CDR3aa: ASSLSDPQGPNYEQY
len: 15
abundance: .
v_gene: TRBV27

CDR3aa: ASEGLGLAVSGANVLT
len: 16
abundance: .
v_gene: TRBV2

CDR3aa: ASSPLAGGTDTQY
len: 13
abundance: once
v_gene: TRBV5-8

CDR3aa: ASSWTSGAYEQY
len: 12
abundance: .
v_gene: TRBV11-2

CDR3aa: ASSFLSREVYGYT
len: 13
abundance: .
v_gene: TRBV28

CDR3aa: ASSLARGQFPGELF
len: 14
abundance: .
v_gene: TRBV5-1

CDR3aa: ASSLGRGFGTEAF
len: 13
abundance: .
v_gene: TRBV5-1

CDR3aa: ASSQAPTGRVGYT
len: 13
abundance: .
v_gene: TRBV14

CDR3aa: ASSFAGGLSGNTIY
len: 14
abundance: .
v_gene: TRBV5-1

CDR3aa: ASSQDQANTEAF
len: 12
abundance: .
v_gene: TRBV3-1/TRBV3-2

CDR3aa: AWTSGGSDTQY
len: 11
abundance: .
v_gene: TRBV30

CDR3aa: ASRMGQGPGYT
len: 11
abundance: .
v_gene: TRBV6-5

CDR3aa: ASRGQGATSYEQY
len: 13
abundance: .
v_gene: TRBV28

CDR3aa: ASSEGRGQRQPLH
len: 13
abundance: .
v_gene: TRBV5-4

CDR3aa: ASIGLRSNYGYT
len: 12
abundance: .
v_gene: TRBV2